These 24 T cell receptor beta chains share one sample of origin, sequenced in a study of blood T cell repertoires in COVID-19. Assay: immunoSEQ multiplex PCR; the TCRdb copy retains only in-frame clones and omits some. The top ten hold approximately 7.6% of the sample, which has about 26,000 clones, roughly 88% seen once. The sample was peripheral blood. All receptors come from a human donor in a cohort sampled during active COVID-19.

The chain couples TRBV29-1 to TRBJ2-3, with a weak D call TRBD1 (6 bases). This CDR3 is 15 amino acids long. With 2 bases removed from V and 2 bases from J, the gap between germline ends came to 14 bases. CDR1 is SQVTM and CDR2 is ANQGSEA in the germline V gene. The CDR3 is CSVENRGQFTDTQYF. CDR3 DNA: TGCAGCGTTGAAAATCGTGGACAGTTCACAGATACGCAGTATTTT.

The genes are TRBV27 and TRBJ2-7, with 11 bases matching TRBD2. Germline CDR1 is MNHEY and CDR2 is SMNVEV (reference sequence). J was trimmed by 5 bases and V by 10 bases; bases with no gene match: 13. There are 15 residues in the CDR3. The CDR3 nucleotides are TGTGCCACCAGCCTCCAGCCTAGCGGGGGGAACGAGCAGTACTTC. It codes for CATSLQPSGGNEQYF.

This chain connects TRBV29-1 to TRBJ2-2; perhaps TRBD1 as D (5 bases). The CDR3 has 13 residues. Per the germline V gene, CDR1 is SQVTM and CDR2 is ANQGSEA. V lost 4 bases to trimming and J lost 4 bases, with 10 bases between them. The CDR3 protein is CSVGDSFTGELFF. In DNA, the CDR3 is TGCAGCGTTGGTGACAGCTTCACCGGGGAGCTGTTTTTT.

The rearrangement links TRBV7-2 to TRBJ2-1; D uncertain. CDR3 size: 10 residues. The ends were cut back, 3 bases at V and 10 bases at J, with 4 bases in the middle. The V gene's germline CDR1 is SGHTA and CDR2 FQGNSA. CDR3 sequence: CASSLREQFF. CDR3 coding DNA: TGTGCCAGCAGCTTGAGGGAGCAGTTCTTC.

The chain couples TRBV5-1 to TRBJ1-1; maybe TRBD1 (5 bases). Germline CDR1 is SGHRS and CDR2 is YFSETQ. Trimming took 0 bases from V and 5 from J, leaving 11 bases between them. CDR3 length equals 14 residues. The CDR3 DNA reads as TGCGCCAGCAGCTTGGAGCAGGGTAGAACTGAAGCTTTCTTT. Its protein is CASSLEQGRTEAFF.

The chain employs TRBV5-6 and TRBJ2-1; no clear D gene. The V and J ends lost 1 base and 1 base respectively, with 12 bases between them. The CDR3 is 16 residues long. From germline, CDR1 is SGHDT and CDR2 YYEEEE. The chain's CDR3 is CASSLHQTASYNEQFF. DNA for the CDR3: TGTGCCAGCAGCTTGCACCAGACTGCATCCTACAATGAGCAGTTCTTC.

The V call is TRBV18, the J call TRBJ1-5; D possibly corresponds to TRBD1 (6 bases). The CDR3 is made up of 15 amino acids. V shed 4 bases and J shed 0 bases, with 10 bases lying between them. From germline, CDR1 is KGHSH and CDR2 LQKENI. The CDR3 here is CASSLGAGSNQPQHF. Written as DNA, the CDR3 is TGTGCCAGCTCACTGGGGGCTGGTAGCAATCAGCCCCAGCATTTT.

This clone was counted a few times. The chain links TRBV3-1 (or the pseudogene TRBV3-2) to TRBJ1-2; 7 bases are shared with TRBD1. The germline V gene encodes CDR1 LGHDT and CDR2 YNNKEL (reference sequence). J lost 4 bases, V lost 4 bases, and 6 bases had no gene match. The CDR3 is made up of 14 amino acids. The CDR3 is CASSLRQGTYGYTF. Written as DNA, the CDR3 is TGTGCCAGCAGCCTCCGACAGGGTACCTATGGCTACACCTTC.

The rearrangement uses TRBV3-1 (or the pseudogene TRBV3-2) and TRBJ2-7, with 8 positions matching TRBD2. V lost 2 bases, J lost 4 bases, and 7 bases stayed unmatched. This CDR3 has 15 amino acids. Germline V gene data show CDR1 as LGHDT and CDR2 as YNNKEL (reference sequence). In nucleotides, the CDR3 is TGTGCCAGCAGCCAAACGGGGGGGGGAACGTACGAGCAGTACTTC. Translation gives CASSQTGGGTYEQYF.

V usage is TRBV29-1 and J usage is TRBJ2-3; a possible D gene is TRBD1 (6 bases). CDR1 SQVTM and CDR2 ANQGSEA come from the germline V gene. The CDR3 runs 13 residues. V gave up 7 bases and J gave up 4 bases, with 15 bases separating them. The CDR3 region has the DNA TGCAGCGGGTATTACAGGGAGCCAGATACGCAGTATTTT. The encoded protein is CSGYYREPDTQYF.

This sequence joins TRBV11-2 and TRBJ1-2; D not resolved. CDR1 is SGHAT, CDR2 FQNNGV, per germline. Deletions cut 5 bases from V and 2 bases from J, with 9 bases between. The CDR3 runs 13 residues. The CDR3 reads CASSPDINYGYTF. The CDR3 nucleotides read TGTGCCAGCAGCCCCGACATCAACTATGGCTACACCTTC.

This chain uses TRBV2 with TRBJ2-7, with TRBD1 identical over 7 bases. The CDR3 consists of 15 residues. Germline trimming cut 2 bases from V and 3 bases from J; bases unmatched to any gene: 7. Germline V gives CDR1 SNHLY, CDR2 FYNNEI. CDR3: CASSEPRGQVYEQYF. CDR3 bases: TGTGCCAGCAGTGAACCTAGGGGGCAGGTCTACGAGCAGTACTTC.

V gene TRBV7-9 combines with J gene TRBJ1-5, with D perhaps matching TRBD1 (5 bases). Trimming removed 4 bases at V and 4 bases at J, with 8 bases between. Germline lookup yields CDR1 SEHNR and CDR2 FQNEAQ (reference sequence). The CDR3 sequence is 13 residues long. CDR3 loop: CASSSQGNQPQHF. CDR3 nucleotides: TGTGCCAGCAGCTCGCAGGGAAATCAGCCCCAGCATTTT.

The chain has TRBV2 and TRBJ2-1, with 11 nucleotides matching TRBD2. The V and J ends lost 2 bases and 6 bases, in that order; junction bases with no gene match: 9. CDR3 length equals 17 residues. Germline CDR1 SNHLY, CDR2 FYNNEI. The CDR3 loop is CASSETLAGGGVNEQFF. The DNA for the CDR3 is TGTGCCAGCAGTGAAACCCTAGCGGGAGGAGGGGTCAATGAGCAGTTCTTC.

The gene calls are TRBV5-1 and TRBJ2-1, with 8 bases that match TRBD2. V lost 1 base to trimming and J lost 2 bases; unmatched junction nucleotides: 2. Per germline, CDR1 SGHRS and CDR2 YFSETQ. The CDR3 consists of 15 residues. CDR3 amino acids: CASSLLAGAYNEQFF. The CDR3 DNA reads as TGCGCCAGCAGCTTGCTAGCGGGTGCCTACAATGAGCAGTTCTTC.

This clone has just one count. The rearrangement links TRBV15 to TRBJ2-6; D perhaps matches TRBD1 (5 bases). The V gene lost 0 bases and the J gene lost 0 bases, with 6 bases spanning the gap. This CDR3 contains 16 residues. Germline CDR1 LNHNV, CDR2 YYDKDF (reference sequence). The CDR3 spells CATSREGVSGANVLTF. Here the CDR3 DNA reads TGTGCCACCAGCAGAGAAGGGGTCTCTGGGGCCAACGTCCTGACTTTC.

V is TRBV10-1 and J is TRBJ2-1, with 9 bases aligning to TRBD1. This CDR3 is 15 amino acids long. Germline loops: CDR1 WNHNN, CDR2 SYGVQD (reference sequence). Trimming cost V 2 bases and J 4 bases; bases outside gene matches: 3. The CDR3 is CASSETGGSYNEQFF. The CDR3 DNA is TGCGCCAGCAGTGAGACAGGGGGCTCGTACAATGAGCAGTTCTTC.

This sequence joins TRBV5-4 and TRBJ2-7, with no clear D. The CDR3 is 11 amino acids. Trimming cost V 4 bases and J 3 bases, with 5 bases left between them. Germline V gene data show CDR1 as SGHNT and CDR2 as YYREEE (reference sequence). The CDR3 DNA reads TGTGCCAGCAGCCTTAACTACGAGCAGTACTTC. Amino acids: CASSLNYEQYF. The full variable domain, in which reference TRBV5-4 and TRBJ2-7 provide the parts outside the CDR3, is ETGVTQSPTHLIKTRGQQVTLRCSSQSGHNTVSWYQQALGQGPQFIFQYYREEENGRGNFPPRFSGLQFPNYSSELNVNALELDDSALYLCASSLNYEQYFGPGTRLTVT.

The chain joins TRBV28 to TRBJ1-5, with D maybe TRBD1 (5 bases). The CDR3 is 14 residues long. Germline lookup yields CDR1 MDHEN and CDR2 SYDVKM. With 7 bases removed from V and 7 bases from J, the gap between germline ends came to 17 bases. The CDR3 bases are TGTGCCAGCAATTTCGGGGGAGGGGAACAGCCCCAGCATTTT. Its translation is CASNFGGGEQPQHF.

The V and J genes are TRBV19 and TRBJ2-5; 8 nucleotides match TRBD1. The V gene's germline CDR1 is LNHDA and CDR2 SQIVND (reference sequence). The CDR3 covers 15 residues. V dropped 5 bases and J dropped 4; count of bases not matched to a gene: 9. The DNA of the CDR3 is TGTGCCAGTAGTGAAGGGACAGGACGGGGAGAGACCCAGTACTTC. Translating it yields CASSEGTGRGETQYF.

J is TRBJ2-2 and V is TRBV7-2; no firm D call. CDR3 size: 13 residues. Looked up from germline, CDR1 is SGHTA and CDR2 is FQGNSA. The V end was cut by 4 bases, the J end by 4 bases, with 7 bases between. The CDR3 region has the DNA TGTGCCAGCAGCTCCCACTTCACCGGGGAGCTGTTTTTT. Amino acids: CASSSHFTGELFF. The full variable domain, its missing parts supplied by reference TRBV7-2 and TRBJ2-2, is GAGVSQSPSNKVTEKGKDVELRCDPISGHTALYWYRQSLGQGLEFLIYFQGNSAPDKSGLPSDRFSAERTGGSVSTLTIQRTQQEDSAVYLCASSSHFTGELFFGEGSRLTVL.

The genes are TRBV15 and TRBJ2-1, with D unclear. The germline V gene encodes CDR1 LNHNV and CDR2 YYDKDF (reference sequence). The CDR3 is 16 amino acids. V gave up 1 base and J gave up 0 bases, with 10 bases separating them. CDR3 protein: CATSRADTISYNEQFF. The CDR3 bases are TGTGCCACCAGCAGAGCAGATACGATCTCCTACAATGAGCAGTTCTTC.

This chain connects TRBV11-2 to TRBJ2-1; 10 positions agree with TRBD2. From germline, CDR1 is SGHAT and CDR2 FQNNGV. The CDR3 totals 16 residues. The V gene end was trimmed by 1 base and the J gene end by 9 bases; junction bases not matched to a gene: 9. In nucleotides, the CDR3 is TGTGCCAGCAGCTTAGCAACTAGCGGGAAAGGCAGTGAGCAGTTCTTC. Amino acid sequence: CASSLATSGKGSEQFF.

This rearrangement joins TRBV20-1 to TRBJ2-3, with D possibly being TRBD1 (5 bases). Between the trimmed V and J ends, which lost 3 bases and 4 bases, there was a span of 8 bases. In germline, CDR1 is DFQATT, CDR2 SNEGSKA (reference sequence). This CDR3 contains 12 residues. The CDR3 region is CSASSRADTQYF. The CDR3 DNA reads TGCAGTGCTAGTTCCAGGGCAGATACGCAGTATTTT.